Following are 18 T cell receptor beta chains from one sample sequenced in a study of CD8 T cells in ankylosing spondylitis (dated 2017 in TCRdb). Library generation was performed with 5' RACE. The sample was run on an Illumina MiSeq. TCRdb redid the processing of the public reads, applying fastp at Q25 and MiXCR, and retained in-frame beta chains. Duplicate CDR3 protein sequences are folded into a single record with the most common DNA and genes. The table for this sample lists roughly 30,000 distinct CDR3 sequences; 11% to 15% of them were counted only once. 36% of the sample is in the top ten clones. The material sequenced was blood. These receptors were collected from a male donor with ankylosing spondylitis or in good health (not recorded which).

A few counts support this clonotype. CDR3 DNA: TGTGCCAGCAGCCGGGACTTCACTGAAGCTTTCTTT. It is translated as CASSRDFTEAFF. The chain carries TRBV28 and TRBJ1-1; D may be TRBD1 (5 bases). Deletions cut 6 bases from V and 4 bases from J, with 9 bases between. The CDR3 consists of 12 residues. Germline CDR1 MDHEN, CDR2 SYDVKM. Full variable domain (rest looked up from reference TRBV28 and TRBJ1-1): DVKVTQSSRYLVKRTGEKVFLECVQDMDHENMFWYRQDPGLGLRLIYFSYDVKMKEKGDIPEGYSVSREKKERFSLILESASTNQTSMYLCASSRDFTEAFFGQGTRLTVV.

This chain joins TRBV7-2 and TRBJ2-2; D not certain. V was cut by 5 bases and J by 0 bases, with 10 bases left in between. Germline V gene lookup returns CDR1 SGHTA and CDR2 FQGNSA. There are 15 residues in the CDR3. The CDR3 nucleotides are TGTGCCAGCAGCCTTATGGGATCGAACACCGGGGAGCTGTTTTTT. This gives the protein CASSLMGSNTGELFF.

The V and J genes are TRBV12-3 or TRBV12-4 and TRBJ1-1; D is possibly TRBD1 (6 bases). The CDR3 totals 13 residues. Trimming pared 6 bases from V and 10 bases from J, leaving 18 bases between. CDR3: CASSPDTRGGAFF. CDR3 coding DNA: TGTGCCAGCAGCCCTGACACCCGAGGGGGAGCTTTCTTT.

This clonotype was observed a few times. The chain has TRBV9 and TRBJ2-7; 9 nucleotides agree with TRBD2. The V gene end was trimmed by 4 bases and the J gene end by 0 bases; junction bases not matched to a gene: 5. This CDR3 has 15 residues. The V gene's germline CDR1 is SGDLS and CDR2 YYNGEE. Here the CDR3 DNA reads TGTGCCAGCAGCCCGCGGGAGGGCCTCTCCTACGAGCAGTACTTC. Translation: CASSPREGLSYEQYF.

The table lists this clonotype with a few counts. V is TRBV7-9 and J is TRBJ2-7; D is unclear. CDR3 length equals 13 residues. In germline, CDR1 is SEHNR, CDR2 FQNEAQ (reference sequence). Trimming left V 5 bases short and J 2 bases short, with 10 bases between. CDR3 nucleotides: TGTGCCAGCAGCCAGGACCCAGCCTACGAGCAGTACTTC. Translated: CASSQDPAYEQYF.

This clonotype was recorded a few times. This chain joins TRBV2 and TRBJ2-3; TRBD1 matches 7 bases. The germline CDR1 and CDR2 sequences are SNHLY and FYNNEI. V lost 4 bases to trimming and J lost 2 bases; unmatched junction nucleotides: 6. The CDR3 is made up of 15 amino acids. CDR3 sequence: CASSVEGAHTDTQYF. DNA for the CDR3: TGTGCCAGCAGTGTAGAGGGGGCACACACAGATACGCAGTATTTT.

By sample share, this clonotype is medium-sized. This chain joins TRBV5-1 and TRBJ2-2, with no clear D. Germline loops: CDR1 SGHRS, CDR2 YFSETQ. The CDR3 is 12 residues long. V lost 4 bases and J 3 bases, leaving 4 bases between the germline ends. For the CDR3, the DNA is TGCGCCAGCAGCCGCGACACCGGGGAGCTGTTTTTT. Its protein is CASSRDTGELFF.

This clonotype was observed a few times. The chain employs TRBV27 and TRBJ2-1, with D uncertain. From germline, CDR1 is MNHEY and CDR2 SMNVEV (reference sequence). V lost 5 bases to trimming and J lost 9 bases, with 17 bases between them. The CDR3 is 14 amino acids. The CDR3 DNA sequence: TGTGCCAGCAGTGTGGATCAGGCAGTTAGTGAGCAGTTCTTC. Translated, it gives CASSVDQAVSEQFF.

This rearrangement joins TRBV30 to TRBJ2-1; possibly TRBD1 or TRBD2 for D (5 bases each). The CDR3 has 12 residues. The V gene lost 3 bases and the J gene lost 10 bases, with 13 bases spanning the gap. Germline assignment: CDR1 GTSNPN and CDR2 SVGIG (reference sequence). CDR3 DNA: TGTGCCTGGAGCGAGCCGGGACCCGAGCAGTTCTTC. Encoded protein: CAWSEPGPEQFF.

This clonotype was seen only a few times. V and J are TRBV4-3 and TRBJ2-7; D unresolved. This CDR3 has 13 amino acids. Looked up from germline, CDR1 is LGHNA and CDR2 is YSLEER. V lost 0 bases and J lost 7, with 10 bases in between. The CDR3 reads CASSQDGGREQYF. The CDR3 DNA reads TGCGCCAGCAGCCAAGACGGCGGTCGGGAGCAGTACTTC.

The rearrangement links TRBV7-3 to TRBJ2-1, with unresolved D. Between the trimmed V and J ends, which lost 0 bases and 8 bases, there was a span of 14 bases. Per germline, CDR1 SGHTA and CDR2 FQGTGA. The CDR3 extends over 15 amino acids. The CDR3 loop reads CASSLTAAEFDEQFF. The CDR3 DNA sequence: TGTGCCAGCAGCTTAACAGCCGCGGAGTTCGATGAGCAGTTCTTC.

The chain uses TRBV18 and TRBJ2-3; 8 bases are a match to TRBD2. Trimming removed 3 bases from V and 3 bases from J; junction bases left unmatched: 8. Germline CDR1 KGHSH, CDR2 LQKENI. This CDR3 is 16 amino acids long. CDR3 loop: CASSPVTGGRTDTQYF. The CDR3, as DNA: TGTGCCAGCTCACCCGTAACGGGGGGGCGGACAGATACGCAGTATTTT.

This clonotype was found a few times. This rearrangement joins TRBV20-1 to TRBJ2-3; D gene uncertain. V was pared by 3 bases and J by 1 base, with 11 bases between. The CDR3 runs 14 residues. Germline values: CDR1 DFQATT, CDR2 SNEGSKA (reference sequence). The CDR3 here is CSARSGVGTDTQYF. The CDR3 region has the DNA TGCAGTGCTAGGTCTGGGGTGGGCACAGATACGCAGTATTTT.

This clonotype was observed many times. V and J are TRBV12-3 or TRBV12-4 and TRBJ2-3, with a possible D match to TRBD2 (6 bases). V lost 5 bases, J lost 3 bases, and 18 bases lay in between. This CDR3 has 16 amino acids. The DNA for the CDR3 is TGTGCCAGCAGTCTCCTGTCCAAGCGGGCAACAGATACGCAGTATTTT. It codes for CASSLLSKRATDTQYF.

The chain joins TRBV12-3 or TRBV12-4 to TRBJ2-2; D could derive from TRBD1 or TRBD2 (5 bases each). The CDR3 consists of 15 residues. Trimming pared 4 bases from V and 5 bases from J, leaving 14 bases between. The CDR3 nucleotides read TGTGCCAGCAGTTCCGGGACGGACATGACCGGGGAGCTGTTTTTT. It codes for CASSSGTDMTGELFF.

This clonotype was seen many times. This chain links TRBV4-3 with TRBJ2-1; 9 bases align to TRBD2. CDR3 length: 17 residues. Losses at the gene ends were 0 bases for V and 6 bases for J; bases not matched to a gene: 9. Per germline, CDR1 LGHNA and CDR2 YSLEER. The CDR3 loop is CASSQEVLAGLGNEQFF. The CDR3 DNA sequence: TGCGCCAGCAGCCAAGAGGTCCTAGCGGGACTAGGCAATGAGCAGTTCTTC.

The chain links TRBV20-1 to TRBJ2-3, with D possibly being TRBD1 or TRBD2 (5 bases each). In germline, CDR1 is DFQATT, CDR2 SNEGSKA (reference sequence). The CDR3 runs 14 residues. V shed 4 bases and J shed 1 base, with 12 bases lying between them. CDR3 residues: CSANTGTGTDTQYF. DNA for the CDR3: TGCAGTGCTAATACCGGGACGGGCACAGATACGCAGTATTTT.

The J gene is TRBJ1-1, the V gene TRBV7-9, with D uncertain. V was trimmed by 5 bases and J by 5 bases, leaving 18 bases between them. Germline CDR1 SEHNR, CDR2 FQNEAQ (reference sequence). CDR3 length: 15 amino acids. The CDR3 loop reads CASSPAKSAKTEAFF. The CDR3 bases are TGTGCCAGCAGCCCCGCGAAAAGCGCGAAGACTGAAGCTTTCTTT.